This TCR beta chain comes out of a study of shared clonotypes between healthy human individuals. Background on the study: The cohort had a couple of women and a few men, ages 18 to 49.

The germline gives CDR1 SEHNR, CDR2 FQNEAQ (reference sequence). V was shortened by 5 bases and J by 4 bases, with 17 bases between the two germline ends. The CDR3 is 15 residues long. Each subset's genomic DNA was split evenly across several immunoSEQ plates. TCRdb keeps only in-frame clones here, not all; method: immunoSEQ multiplex PCR. Here the sample spans some 2.1 million clones, approximately 95% being singletons. J is TRBJ1-2 and V is TRBV7-9; tentatively, D is TRBD1 (5 bases). The clonotype comes from a man younger than 30 in good health. Sequenced input: naive CD4+ T cells sorted from blood. As to subset: CD45RA+ positively selected. The DNA of the CDR3 is TGTGCCAGCAGCCCGACGAGGGGTCCCACCTATGGCTACACCTTC. Translated, it gives CASSPTRGPTYGYTF.